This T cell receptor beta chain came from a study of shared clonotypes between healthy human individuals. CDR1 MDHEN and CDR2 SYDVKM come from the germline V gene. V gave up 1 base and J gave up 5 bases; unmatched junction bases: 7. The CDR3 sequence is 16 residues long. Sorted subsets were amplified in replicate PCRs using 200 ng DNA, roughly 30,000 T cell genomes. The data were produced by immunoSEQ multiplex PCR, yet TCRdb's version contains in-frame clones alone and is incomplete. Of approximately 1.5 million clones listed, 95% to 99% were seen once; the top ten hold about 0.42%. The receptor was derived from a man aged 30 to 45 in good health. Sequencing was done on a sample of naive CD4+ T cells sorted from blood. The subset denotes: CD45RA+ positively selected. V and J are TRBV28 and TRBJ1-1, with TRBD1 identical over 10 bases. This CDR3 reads CASSLFGGQGKTEAFF. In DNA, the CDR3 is TGTGCCAGCAGTTTATTCGGGGGACAGGGGAAGACTGAAGCTTTCTTT.